This T cell receptor (beta chain) is drawn from a study of human T cells and chemical hapten exposure. Noted time point: patch test 1, 2 weeks after DPC sensitization. Indicated treatment: therapeutic diphenylcyclopropenone sensitization with weekly scalp DPC. Patients had alopecia, were aged 18 to 70, and were not pregnant. CDR3 size: 14 residues. V was clipped by 0 bases and J by 7 bases; unmatched bases: 3. From germline, CDR1 is LGHDT and CDR2 YNNKEL (reference sequence). The library tagged individual cDNA molecules with unique molecular identifiers. TCRdb fed the RACE reads into MiXCR, producing one record per CDR3 protein. The profile covers 370,000 or so distinct CDR3 sequences, with nearly 5% appearing a single time and 2% to 2.5% taken by the ten largest. This clonotype was counted a few times.

Material: whole blood, obtained in connection with sensitization to the hapten diphenylcyclopropenone (DPC). The chain joins TRBV3-1 to TRBJ2-3; 8 bases are shared with TRBD2. This receptor was obtained from a woman in her 50s with alopecia areata. Some clones in this sample may be carry-over from other donors' samples. The CDR3 region is CASSQEAGVNTQYF. The CDR3, as DNA: TGTGCCAGCAGCCAAGAAGCGGGGGTGAATACGCAGTATTTT.